This TCR beta chain was sequenced in a study of T cell changes during pregnancy in multiple sclerosis (dated by TCRdb to the late 2010s). Study-wide context: The study examined how the T cell repertoire changed over the course of pregnancy in women with multiple sclerosis.

The germline V gene sets CDR1 to SGHRS and CDR2 to YFSETQ. The CDR3 has 15 amino acids, counting the end cysteine and phenylalanine. The entry retains the CDR3 DNA only, 45 bases that are in frame from base 1. V and J are trimmed by 4 bases and 4 bases, and the gene matches miss 8 bases of the junction. Comments on this clone: Its antigen specificity is not known. The sample holds no much larger clone one base away, and base qualities are not on file.

Libraries were made using the immunoSEQ multiplex PCR assay. Not all clones reach the TCRdb copy of this immuneACCESS table, which keeps in-frame sequences only. Checked studies attribute under half of the gap to unresolved V genes and leave the rest unexplained. Across this sample there are tens of thousands of clones, with about nine tenths seen only once. Of the sample, 8% to 10% is held by the ten largest clones. The sequence is built from TRBV5-1 and TRBJ2-3, with 8 central nucleotides matching TRBD1. The sequence came from a female donor in good health, enrolled as a control in a pregnancy study. This sample comprised peripheral blood, obtained after pregnancy. The CDR3 region has the sequence CASSRTRTGSDTQYF. The DNA is as follows: TGCGCCAGCAGCCGCACCAGGACAGGGTCAGATACGCAGTATTTT.